The present TCR beta chain was sequenced within a study of OX40 agonist ivuxolimab in advanced cancers. The wider study: Ivuxolimab, which is an agonistic anti-OX40 (CD134) antibody, was administered to the patients. Participants, 80% to 90% male, averaged approximately 65 years of age, ranging from roughly 23 to 90.

With respect to this clone: As yet, its antigen is unknown.

Data came from immunoSEQ multiplex PCR; TCRdb stores just in-frame clones and leaves some out. This sample yields about 61,000 clones, of which around 88% are seen a single time; around 0.5% belongs to the top ten. General observations from the study: Averaged across samples, CD8+ T cells carried more expanded clones than CD4+ did.

The input for sequencing was CD4+ or CD8+ T cells sorted from blood, taken in a trial of the OX40 agonist ivuxolimab. The TCR sequence derives from an adult with an advanced solid tumor such as melanoma, head and neck, liver or kidney cancer.

CDR3 region: CASFTSGGGDEQFF. In nucleotides, the CDR3 is TGTGCCAGCTTCACTAGCGGGGGGGGAGATGAGCAGTTCTTC. The J gene is TRBJ2-1, the V gene TRBV28, with 13 positions matching TRBD2. Germline values: CDR1 MDHEN, CDR2 SYDVKM. The junction had 6 bases not matched to a gene; V was cut back by 8 bases and J by 8 bases. The CDR3 contains 14 residues.